Shown below are 17 T cell receptor beta chains from a single sample sequenced in a study of blood T cell repertoires in COVID-19. The method was immunoSEQ multiplex PCR; TCRdb's version includes in-frame clones alone and lacks a portion of them. The sample lists 90,000 to 130,000 clones, just over 75% occurring once. The sequenced sample consisted of peripheral blood. These receptor sequences come from a woman at least 80 years old with acute or convalescent COVID-19.

A few counts support this clone. The chain is built from TRBV9 and TRBJ1-5; a weak D match, TRBD1 (6 bases). Germline V gene sequence: CDR1 SGDLS, CDR2 YYNGEE. The CDR3 loop spans 15 amino acids. With 0 bases removed from V and 3 bases from J, the gap between germline ends came to 10 bases. CDR3 residues: CASSVATGPNQPQHF. The CDR3 nucleotides read TGTGCCAGCAGCGTAGCGACAGGACCCAATCAGCCCCAGCATTTT.

The CDR3 region is CASSSTGFVQPQHF. CDR3 in DNA: TGTGCCAGTAGTTCGACAGGGTTCGTCCAGCCCCAGCATTTT. The chain employs TRBV19 and TRBJ1-5, with 7 nucleotides matching TRBD1. There are 14 residues in the CDR3. CDR1 LNHDA and CDR2 SQIVND come from the germline V gene (reference sequence). V trimming: 5 bases; J trimming: 7 bases; junction bases outside the gene matches: 8.

CDR3 nucleotide sequence: TGTGCCAGCAGCGATACACGGGAGTCCTACGAGCAGTACTTC. Its translation: CASSDTRESYEQYF. The rearrangement uses TRBV7-9 and TRBJ2-7, with D possibly TRBD2 on 6 matching bases. Trimming pared 5 bases from V and 1 base from J, leaving 12 bases between. Germline-derived CDR1 and CDR2 are SEHNR and FQNEAQ (reference sequence). CDR3 size: 14 residues.

The V and J genes are TRBV24-1 and TRBJ2-1, with a possible D match to TRBD1 (5 bases). This CDR3 spans 15 amino acids. V lost 3 bases and J lost 5, with 13 bases in between. CDR1 KGHDR and CDR2 SFDVKD come from the germline V gene. The CDR3: CATSDAGKEDNEQFF. CDR3 coding DNA: TGTGCCACCAGTGATGCAGGGAAGGAAGACAATGAGCAGTTCTTC.

This clone showed up just once. The chain joins TRBV29-1 to TRBJ1-2; D not certain. This CDR3 is built from 13 residues. The V gene's germline CDR1 is SQVTM and CDR2 ANQGSEA. Trimming left V 4 bases short and J 4 bases short, with 13 bases between. In nucleotides, the CDR3 is TGCAGCGTTGTCCCCCCAGGTGTCTATGGCTACACCTTC. Translation gives CSVVPPGVYGYTF.

This clone was seen once. The V and J genes are TRBV2 and TRBJ2-5, with D perhaps TRBD1 (6 bases). CDR1 and CDR2 (germline): SNHLY, FYNNEI. The V gene lost 2 bases and the J gene lost 4 bases, with 17 bases spanning the gap. This CDR3 contains 16 residues. Written as DNA, the CDR3 is TGTGCCAGCAGTGAATTCGGGGTGGGGGCAGGAGAGACCCAGTACTTC. Its translation is CASSEFGVGAGETQYF. Full variable domain (missing parts from reference TRBV2 and TRBJ2-5): EPEVTQTPSHQVTQMGQEVILRCVPISNHLYFYWYRQILGQKVEFLVSFYNNEISEKSEIFDDQFSVERPDGSNFTLKIRSTKLEDSAMYFCASSEFGVGAGETQYFGPGTRLLVL.

J is TRBJ2-7 and V is TRBV10-3; perhaps TRBD2 as D (6 bases). Germline lookup yields CDR1 ENHRY and CDR2 SYGVKD. V lost 2 bases, J lost 7 bases, and 15 bases lay in between. There are 14 residues in the CDR3. In nucleotides, the CDR3 is TGTGCCATCAGTGAGGAGAGACTAGGCGTTGAGCAGTACTTC. Translating gives CAISEERLGVEQYF.

The gene calls are TRBV28 and TRBJ2-1; 8 bases are a match to TRBD1. Trimming took 5 bases from V and 6 from J; bases not matched to a gene: 9. Germline V gene lookup returns CDR1 MDHEN and CDR2 SYDVKM. CDR3 length equals 15 residues. DNA for the CDR3: TGTGCCAGCAGTCCTCACACTGACAGGGGCAATGAGCAGTTCTTC. This encodes CASSPHTDRGNEQFF.

This clone was counted a single time. This specimen includes other DNA sequences encoding the same CDR3. The rearrangement joins TRBV29-1 to TRBJ1-1, with 9 bases matching TRBD1. The CDR3 is 13 amino acids. CDR1 SQVTM and CDR2 ANQGSEA come from the germline V gene. Losses at the gene ends were 1 base for V and 5 bases for J; bases not matched to a gene: 2. The CDR3 sequence is CSVEGQGGTEAFF. The CDR3 region has the DNA TGCAGCGTTGAAGGACAGGGGGGAACTGAAGCTTTCTTT.

The chain uses TRBV5-1 and TRBJ2-2; maybe TRBD1 (6 bases). Germline V gene sequence: CDR1 SGHRS, CDR2 YFSETQ. The CDR3 loop spans 15 amino acids. Trimming cost V 1 base and J 3 bases, with 10 bases left between them. CDR3 sequence (DNA): TGCGCCAGCAGCTTGCGGACAGTGGACACCGGGGAGCTGTTTTTT. Its translation is CASSLRTVDTGELFF.

The rearrangement uses TRBV30 and TRBJ2-1; weak D call: TRBD1 (6 bases). V lost 2 bases and J 9 bases, leaving 17 bases between the germline ends. This CDR3 is 14 amino acids long. The germline CDR1 and CDR2 sequences are GTSNPN and SVGIG (reference sequence). CDR3 DNA: TGTGCCTGGAGTCGACAGGCCGGCGTTCTTGAGCAGTTCTTC. This sequence encodes CAWSRQAGVLEQFF. Full variable domain (rest looked up from reference TRBV30 and TRBJ2-1): SQTIHQWPATLVQPVGSPLSLECTVEGTSNPNLYWYRQAAGRGLQLLFYSVGIGQISSEVPQNLSASRPQDRQFILSSKKLLLSDSGFYLCAWSRQAGVLEQFFGPGTRLTVL.

The table lists this clone with a few counts. The rearrangement joins TRBV14 to TRBJ1-4; D is ambiguous. The CDR3 is made up of 14 amino acids. V lost 2 bases, J lost 5 bases, and 9 bases lay in between. The V gene's germline CDR1 is SGHDN and CDR2 FVKESK. CDR3 nucleotides: TGTGCCAGCAGCCAAAACAGCCCCAATGAAAAACTGTTTTTT. Residues: CASSQNSPNEKLFF.

J is TRBJ2-3 and V is TRBV5-1; TRBD2 aligns across 8 bases. The germline V gene encodes CDR1 SGHRS and CDR2 YFSETQ. The CDR3 extends over 16 amino acids. The V and J ends lost 1 base and 10 bases, in that order; junction bases with no gene match: 14. The CDR3, as DNA: TGCGCCAGCAGCTTGTCCGGGACTAGTAACCTCGAGGCGCAGTATTTT. As protein: CASSLSGTSNLEAQYF.

The chain combines TRBV5-1 with TRBJ2-5, with 8 bases lining up with TRBD1. V was pared by 1 base and J by 3 bases, with 8 bases of the junction left unmatched. Germline CDR1 reads SGHRS; CDR2 reads YFSETQ. The CDR3 is 16 amino acids. The DNA for the CDR3 is TGCGCCAGCAGCTTGATGGCACAGGGGGTAAAAGAGACCCAGTACTTC. Its protein product is CASSLMAQGVKETQYF.

The V call is TRBV7-2, the J call TRBJ2-2; 8 bases are shared with TRBD1. The CDR3 sequence is 15 residues long. The V gene end was trimmed by 5 bases and the J gene end by 1 base; junction bases not matched to a gene: 3. The V gene's germline CDR1 is SGHTA and CDR2 FQGNSA. The DNA for the CDR3 is TGTGCCAGCAGCCCCGGGACAGGGAACACCGGGGAGCTGTTTTTT. This codes for CASSPGTGNTGELFF. The whole variable domain, filled in from reference TRBV7-2 and TRBJ2-2, reads GAGVSQSPSNKVTEKGKDVELRCDPISGHTALYWYRQSLGQGLEFLIYFQGNSAPDKSGLPSDRFSAERTGGSVSTLTIQRTQQEDSAVYLCASSPGTGNTGELFFGEGSRLTVL.

This clone occurred once. V gene TRBV7-9 combines with J gene TRBJ2-2, with a possible D match to TRBD1 (7 bases). The CDR3 is made up of 18 amino acids. V was trimmed by 5 bases and J by 0 bases, leaving 19 bases between them. CDR1 SEHNR and CDR2 FQNEAQ come from the germline V gene (reference sequence). In DNA form, the CDR3 reads TGTGCCAGCAGCGGCGGGACAGCTGATATAGCGAACACCGGGGAGCTGTTTTTT. Amino acids: CASSGGTADIANTGELFF.

The gene calls are TRBV5-5 and TRBJ2-7; 9 bases align to TRBD1. Per the germline V gene, CDR1 is SGHKS and CDR2 is YYEKEE (reference sequence). The CDR3 is 15 residues long. Losses at the gene ends were 4 bases for V and 3 bases for J; bases not matched to a gene: 8. CDR3 in DNA: TGTGCCAGCAGCGCCGGGACAGGGCGTTTCTACGAGCAGTACTTC. Residues: CASSAGTGRFYEQYF.